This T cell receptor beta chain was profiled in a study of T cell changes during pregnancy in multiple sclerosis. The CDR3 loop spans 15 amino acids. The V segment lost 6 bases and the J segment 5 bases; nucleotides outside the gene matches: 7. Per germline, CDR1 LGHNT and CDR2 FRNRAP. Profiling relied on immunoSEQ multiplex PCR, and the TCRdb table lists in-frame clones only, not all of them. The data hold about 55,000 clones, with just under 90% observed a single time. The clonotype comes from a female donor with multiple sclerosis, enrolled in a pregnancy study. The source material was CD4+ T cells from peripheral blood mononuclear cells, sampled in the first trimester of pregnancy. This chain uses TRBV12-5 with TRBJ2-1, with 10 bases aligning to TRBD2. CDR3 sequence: CASGTSGRLNNEQFF. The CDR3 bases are TGTGCTAGTGGGACTAGCGGGCGTCTCAACAATGAGCAGTTCTTC.